This T cell receptor (beta chain) was documented in a study of beta chain features in type 1 diabetes. Whole-study results and caveats: Moderate yet significant TCRB CDR3 shortening was seen in Type 1 diabetes patients in all four CD4+ subsets. A closer apparent resemblance between naive, central memory and Treg TCRB repertoires was seen in patients than in healthy donors. Equally in patients and controls, PCR might preferentially amplify shorter templates.

The authors took one heparinised blood draw, averaging about 120 mL, from each donor. This clone was seen more than once but under ten times. Its antigen is not known. Reverse transcribing all isolated RNA meant expressed TCRB transcripts were sequenced. Sequencing used immunoSEQ multiplex PCR; TCRdb keeps in-frame clones, though not all of them. The sample shows 250,000 to 350,000 clones, around an eighth of them seen only once. Germline values: CDR1 KGHSY, CDR2 FQNENV. Trimming stripped 2 bases from V and 1 base from J, with 5 bases between. This CDR3 region has 13 residues. The sequenced sample consisted of naive CD4+ T cells from blood. This clonotype originated in a man aged 25-40 years with type 1 diabetes. This chain uses TRBV16 with TRBJ1-1; D not resolved. CDR3 sequence: CASSQQENTEAFF. CDR3 bases: TGTGCCAGCAGCCAACAGGAGAACACTGAAGCTTTCTTT.